These T cell receptor beta chains were read from a single sample in a study of Ad26.COV2.S vaccination and SARS-CoV-2 variants. Libraries were prepared by immunoSEQ multiplex PCR; TCRdb keeps only in-frame clonotypes and omits some of them. The sample holds 250,000 to 300,000 clones, around 87% seen once. The source material was peripheral blood, sampled in a trial of Ad26.COV2.S vaccine versus placebo. The source of these receptors is a person between 18 and 65 years old who received the Ad26.COV2.S COVID-19 vaccine or a placebo. The conserved cysteine and the conserved F or W are not part of the CDR3 here.

TRBV19	TRBJ1-1	ASSIDGQGVPREKAF
TRBV5-1	TRBJ2-6	ASRSDRSGANVLT
TRBV11-1	TRBJ2-1	ASSSGNSYYNEQF
TRBV27	TRBJ2-2	ASSSELYTGELF
TRBV5-1	TRBJ2-5	ASSLGGGREETQY
TRBV10-3	TRBJ1-2	AISEEGNYGYT
TRBV5-4	TRBJ2-2	ASSRPGLAGGNTGELF
TRBV2	TRBJ1-5	ASSKTVLRNQPQH
TRBV5-3	TRBJ2-3	ARRCKRTSGGATDTQY
TRBV27	TRBJ1-6	ASNKGQYNSPLH
TRBV3-1/TRBV3-2	TRBJ2-7	ASSEREHHEQY
TRBV7-9	TRBJ2-3	ASSWGSGEDTQY
TRBV12-3/TRBV12-4	TRBJ1-1	ASSLQQNTEAF
TRBV5-1	TRBJ2-6	ASSRDGSGANVLT
TRBV24-1	TRBJ2-1	ATSELLTEQF
TRBV28	TRBJ1-1	ATHVRTEAF
TRBV5-1	TRBJ2-1	ASQTYNEQF
TRBV7-9	TRBJ2-2	ASSSLNRGGELF
TRBV16	TRBJ1-1	ASSQFGQGGITEAF
TRBV3-1/TRBV3-2	TRBJ2-5	ASSQLAGYQETQY